This TCR beta chain was found in a study of CD8+CD57+ T cells in acquired aplastic anemia (dated by TCRdb to the late 2010s). Context from the whole study: On average, sorted CD4+ and CD8+ cells yielded approximately 3 ug of extracted DNA, with a range of about 0.18 to 30 ug.

In the study, sorted CD4+ and CD8+ blood T cells from patients with severe aplastic anemia and from healthy subjects underwent deep sequencing of TCR repertoires. Ficoll-Paque density gradient centrifugation was used to isolate peripheral blood mononuclear cells. Before DNA was extracted, CD4+ and CD8+ T cells were sorted using either FACS or magnetic beads. The paper as a whole reports these results and caveats: About 28 CD8+ CDR3 sequences were found in both patients and controls but appeared to be highly expressed in patients and within the immunodominant clones of the patients. Patients and healthy controls showed no significant difference in CD8+ Simpson's diversity (P=0.060).

Taken from cysteine to phenylalanine, the CDR3 has 14 residues. CDR3 DNA only is kept here, 42 bases in frame from base 1. V drops 3 bases and J drops 9 bases, leaving 12 bases in between. CDR1 and CDR2, per the germline V gene (reference sequence), are MNHEY and SMNVEV. On this clonotype: Its antigen is unknown. Nothing much larger sits one base from this clone, and base qualities are not available.

Genomic DNA was used as template for profiling of TCR beta VDJ combinations and CDR3 sequences. An Illumina HiSeq 2000 was the platform used for TCR repertoire sequencing. The study's own analysis went as follows. Repertoire assessment relied on Simpson's diversity index, CDR3 size and DJ length profiles, and TRBV/TRBJ rearrangement plots. The most abundant DNA sequence in the deep sequencing data was taken as the immunodominant clone. CDR3 amino acid sequences were checked for sharing across subjects and were also compared against the VDJdb database and published repertoires. In TCRdb, the public reads were trimmed at Q25 with fastp and aligned with MiXCR, with productive beta chains retained. Every CDR3 protein is listed once, alongside the most common genes and DNA of its rows. The V and J calls here are based on TCRdb, not the publication. The table for this sample lists 200,000 or so distinct CDR3 sequences; around 65% of them were counted only once. The ten most abundant clones make up roughly 50% of the sample.

The origin of this receptor is a human donor with severe aplastic anemia or a healthy control (not recorded which). Material for sequencing was sorted CD4+, CD8+, or CD8+CD57+ T cells (not recorded which) from PBMCs. The sequence is built from TRBV27 and TRBJ1-6; a tentative D match to TRBD1 spans 6 bases. The CDR3 region reads CASSFGGLSSPLHF. The DNA sequence is given as TGTGCCAGCAGTTTTGGGGGGCTAAGTTCACCCCTCCACTTT.